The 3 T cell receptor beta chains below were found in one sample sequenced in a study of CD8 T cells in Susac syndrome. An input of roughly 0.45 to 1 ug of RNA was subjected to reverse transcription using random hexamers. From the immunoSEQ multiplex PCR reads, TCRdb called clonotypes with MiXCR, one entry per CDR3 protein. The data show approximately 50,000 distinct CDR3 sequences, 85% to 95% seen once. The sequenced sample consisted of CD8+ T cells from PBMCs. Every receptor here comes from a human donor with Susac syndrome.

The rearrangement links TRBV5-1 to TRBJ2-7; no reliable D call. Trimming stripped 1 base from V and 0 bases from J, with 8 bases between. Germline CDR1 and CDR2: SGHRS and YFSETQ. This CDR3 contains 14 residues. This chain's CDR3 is CASSLPNYSYEQYF. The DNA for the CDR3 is TGCGCCAGCAGCTTGCCCAACTACTCCTACGAGCAGTACTTC.

The CDR3 DNA reads TGTGCCAGCAGCGTCTGGACAGGGATGACCGGGGAGCTGTTTTTT. Amino acid sequence: CASSVWTGMTGELFF. V is TRBV9 and J is TRBJ2-2; 8 bases are shared with TRBD1. The V segment lost 2 bases and the J segment 5 bases; nucleotides outside the gene matches: 5. The CDR3 consists of 15 residues. The germline V gene has CDR1 SGDLS and CDR2 YYNGEE.

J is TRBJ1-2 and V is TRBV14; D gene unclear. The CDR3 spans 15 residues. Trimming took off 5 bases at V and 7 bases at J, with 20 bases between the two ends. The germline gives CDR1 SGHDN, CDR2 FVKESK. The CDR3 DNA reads TGTGCCAGCAGCTCCCGGGCCAGACGAAATGGTGGCTACACCTTC. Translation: CASSSRARRNGGYTF.